A single sample gave rise to the 4 T cell receptor beta chains below, sequenced in a study of cytomegalovirus exposure and HLA in healthy donors. Primers included in the PCR were 60 Vbeta and 13 Jbeta primers. The assay was immunoSEQ multiplex PCR, and TCRdb's table has in-frame clones only and misses some. This sample has under 200,000 clones, with roughly 80% found just once. Sequencing was carried out using PBMCs. Receptor source: a male donor in good health and CMV-seronegative.

This clone appeared a few times. The J gene is TRBJ2-1, the V gene TRBV7-2; 7 nucleotides line up with TRBD2. The germline V gene has CDR1 SGHTA and CDR2 FQGNSA. CDR3 size: 15 residues. V lost 5 bases to trimming and J lost 4 bases; unmatched junction nucleotides: 8. The CDR3 is CASSPWGGSYNEQFF. The CDR3 DNA follows: TGTGCCAGCAGCCCCTGGGGCGGGAGTTACAATGAGCAGTTCTTC.

The CDR3 protein is CASRGGQVINQPQHF. The CDR3 nucleotides are TGTGCCAGTAGGGGGGGACAGGTGATCAATCAGCCCCAGCATTTT. The chain is built from TRBV19 and TRBJ1-5; 8 bases map to TRBD1. This CDR3 spans 15 amino acids. Germline-derived CDR1 and CDR2 are LNHDA and SQIVND (reference sequence). V trimming: 6 bases; J trimming: 3 bases; junction bases outside the gene matches: 7. Full variable domain (remainder filled in from reference TRBV19 and TRBJ1-5): DGGITQSPKYLFRKEGQNVTLSCEQNLNHDAMYWYRQDPGQGLRLIYYSQIVNDFQKGDIAEGYSVSREKKESFPLTVTSAQKNPTAFYLCASRGGQVINQPQHFGDGTRLSIL.

The V and J genes are TRBV19 and TRBJ2-2; D might be TRBD1 (6 bases). CDR1 and CDR2 (germline): LNHDA, SQIVND (reference sequence). The CDR3 sequence is 13 residues long. The V gene lost 10 bases and the J gene lost 7 bases, with 16 bases spanning the gap. As DNA, the CDR3 is TGTGCCACCCAACAGGGAAATTTCGGGGAGCTGTTTTTT. Amino acids: CATQQGNFGELFF.

The chain combines TRBV11-2 with TRBJ1-4; maybe TRBD1 (6 bases). This CDR3 is 16 amino acids long. V lost 1 base to trimming and J lost 0 bases, with 9 bases between them. The germline gives CDR1 SGHAT, CDR2 FQNNGV. The CDR3, as DNA: TGTGCCAGCAGCTTAGGACAGGAGGCAACTAATGAAAAACTGTTTTTT. Translating it yields CASSLGQEATNEKLFF.